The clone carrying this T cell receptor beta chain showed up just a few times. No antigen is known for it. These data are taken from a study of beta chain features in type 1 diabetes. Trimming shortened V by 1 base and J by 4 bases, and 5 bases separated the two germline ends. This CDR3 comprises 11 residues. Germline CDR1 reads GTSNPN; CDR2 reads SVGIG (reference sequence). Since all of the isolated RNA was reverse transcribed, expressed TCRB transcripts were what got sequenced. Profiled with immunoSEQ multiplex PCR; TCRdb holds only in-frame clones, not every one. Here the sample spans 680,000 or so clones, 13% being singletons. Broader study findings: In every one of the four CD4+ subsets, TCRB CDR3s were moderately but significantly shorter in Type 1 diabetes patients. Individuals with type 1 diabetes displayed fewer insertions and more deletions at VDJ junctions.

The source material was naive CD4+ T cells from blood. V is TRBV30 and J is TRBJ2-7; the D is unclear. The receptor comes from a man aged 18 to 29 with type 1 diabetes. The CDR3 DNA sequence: TGTGCCTGGAGTGGCATTTACGAGCAGTACTTC. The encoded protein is CAWSGIYEQYF.